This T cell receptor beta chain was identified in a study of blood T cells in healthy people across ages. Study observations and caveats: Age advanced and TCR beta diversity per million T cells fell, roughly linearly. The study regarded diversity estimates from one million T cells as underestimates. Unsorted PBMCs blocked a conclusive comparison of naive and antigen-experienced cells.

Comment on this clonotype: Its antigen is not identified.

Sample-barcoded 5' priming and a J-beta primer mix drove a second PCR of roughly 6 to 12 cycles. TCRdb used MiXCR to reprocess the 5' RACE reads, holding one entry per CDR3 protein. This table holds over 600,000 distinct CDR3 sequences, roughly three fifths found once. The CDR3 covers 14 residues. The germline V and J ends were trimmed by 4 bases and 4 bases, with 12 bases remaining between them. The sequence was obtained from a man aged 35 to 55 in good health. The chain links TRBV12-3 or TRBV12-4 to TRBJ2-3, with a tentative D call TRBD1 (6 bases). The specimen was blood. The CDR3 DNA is TGTGCCAGCAGTTCAACAGGGAAAGCAGATACGCAGTATTTT. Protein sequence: CASSSTGKADTQYF.